This TCR beta chain was found in a study of radiation and T cells in renal cell carcinoma. About the study: Nephrectomy followed 15 Gy stereotactic body radiation by 4 weeks.

On this clone: Its matching antigen is unknown.

Time point given: baseline pretreatment blood. Treatment denoted: 15 Gy SBRT to primary tumor, nephrectomy 4 weeks later. This CDR3 has 16 residues. Germline V gene sequence: CDR1 SGDLS, CDR2 YYNGEE. The V gene lost 3 bases and the J gene lost 1 base, with 16 bases spanning the gap. Broader study findings: Baseline intratumoral clonotype presence is unknown without pretreatment biopsies. From baseline, blood top tumor clonotypes peaked at 2 weeks post-radiation.

Produced via immunoSEQ multiplex PCR; TCRdb's table is partial and in-frame only. This table has around 160,000 clones, about 85% appearing once. The chain links TRBV9 to TRBJ1-1, with no clear D. This sequence was found in a woman in her seventies with renal cell carcinoma. This specimen was blood, taken from a patient whose treatment included radiotherapy and nephrectomy. CDR3 coding DNA: TGTGCCAGCAGCGGCCTGGAGACGGGGAAGAACACTGAAGCTTTCTTT. This gives the protein CASSGLETGKNTEAFF. Complete variable domain (other parts from reference TRBV9 and TRBJ1-1): DSGVTQTPKHLITATGQRVTLRCSPRSGDLSVYWYQQSLDQGLQFLIQYYNGEERAKGNILERFSAQQFPDLHSELNLSSLELGDSALYFCASSGLETGKNTEAFFGQGTRLTVV.